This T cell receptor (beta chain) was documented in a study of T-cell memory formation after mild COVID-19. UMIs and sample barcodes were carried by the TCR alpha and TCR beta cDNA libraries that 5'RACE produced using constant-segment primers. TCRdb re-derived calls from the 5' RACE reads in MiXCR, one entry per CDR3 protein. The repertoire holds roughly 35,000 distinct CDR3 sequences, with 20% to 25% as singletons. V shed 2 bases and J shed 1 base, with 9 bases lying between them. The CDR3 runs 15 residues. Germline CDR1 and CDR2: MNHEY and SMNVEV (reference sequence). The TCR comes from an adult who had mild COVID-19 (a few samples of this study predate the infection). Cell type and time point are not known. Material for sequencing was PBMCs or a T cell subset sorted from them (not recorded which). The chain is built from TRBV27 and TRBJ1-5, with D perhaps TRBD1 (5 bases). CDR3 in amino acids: CASSLLGASNQPQHF. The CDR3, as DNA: TGTGCCAGCAGTTTACTAGGGGCAAGCAATCAGCCCCAGCATTTT.